A single sample is the source of the 10 T cell receptor beta chains below, sequenced in a study of blood T cells in healthy people across ages. Primed by a sample-barcoded 5' primer and a J-beta primer mix, a second PCR proceeded for about 6 to 12 cycles. TCRdb redid the calling of the 5' RACE reads with MiXCR, one entry per CDR3 protein. The sample records some 1,500,000 distinct CDR3 sequences, under 55% being singletons. Sequenced input: blood. The source is a woman younger than 30 in good health.

In its sample, this clonotype was seen a few times. The genes are TRBV29-1 and TRBJ2-1, with TRBD1 matching over 9 bases. J gave up 8 bases and V 0 bases, and 20 bases lay outside the gene matches. Germline V gene sequence: CDR1 SQVTM, CDR2 ANQGSEA. The CDR3 is made up of 19 amino acids. The CDR3 loop reads CSVEEISRQGGKMEYEQFF. The CDR3 DNA is TGCAGCGTTGAAGAGATTTCTAGACAGGGGGGAAAAATGGAGTATGAGCAGTTCTTC.

V and J are TRBV6-5 and TRBJ1-2; D is undetermined. This CDR3 region has 13 residues. The V end was cut by 5 bases, the J end by 8 bases, with 15 bases between. Per germline, CDR1 MNHEY and CDR2 SVGAGI. CDR3 in amino acids: CASSDGSTRGYTF. The CDR3 coding sequence is TGTGCCAGCAGTGACGGGAGTACCCGCGGCTACACCTTC.

The genes are TRBV7-6 and TRBJ1-5; D is unclear. CDR1 and CDR2 (germline): SGHVS, FNYEAQ. This CDR3 has 15 amino acids. Trimming left V 3 bases short and J 6 bases short, with 15 bases between. The CDR3 here is CASSLQQGRGQPQHF. The CDR3 DNA sequence: TGTGCCAGCAGCTTGCAACAAGGTCGGGGTCAGCCCCAGCATTTT. Supplemented by reference TRBV7-6 and TRBJ1-5, the full variable domain reads GAGVSQSPRYKVTKRGQDVALRCDPISGHVSLYWYRQALGQGPEFLTYFNYEAQQDKSGLPNDRFSAERPEGSISTLTIQRTEQRDSAMYRCASSLQQGRGQPQHFGDGTRLSIL.

This clonotype was counted a few times. This chain links TRBV21-1 with TRBJ1-2; the tabulated D call, TRBD1, remains unverified against the DNA. TRBV21-1 is labeled a pseudogene. This CDR3 is 20 amino acids long. CDR3 coding DNA: TGTGCCAGCAGCAAAGACCATCTATCCCCAGGGGGCGTGTTAGACTATGGCTACACCTTC. It yields the protein CASSKDHLSPGGVLDYGYTF.

This chain links TRBV20-1 with TRBJ1-5; TRBD1 matches 7 bases. The V gene end was trimmed by 1 base and the J gene end by 6 bases; junction bases not matched to a gene: 6. Germline V gene data show CDR1 as DFQATT and CDR2 as SNEGSKA (reference sequence). The CDR3 spans 14 residues. The CDR3 here is CSARGQGDVQPQHF. The CDR3 nucleotides are TGCAGTGCTAGAGGTCAGGGGGATGTTCAGCCCCAGCATTTT.

The rearrangement links TRBV6-5 to TRBJ2-4; weak D call: TRBD1 (6 bases). The CDR3 extends over 15 amino acids. CDR1 and CDR2 from the germline V gene are MNHEY and SVGAGI. The V and J ends lost 0 bases and 5 bases respectively, with 11 bases between them. CDR3 in DNA: TGTGCCAGCAGTTACTCCGGGACAAAGGAAAACATTCAGTACTTC. Amino acids: CASSYSGTKENIQYF.

This clonotype was counted a few times. The J gene is TRBJ1-2, the V gene TRBV20-1; D is unclear. V was cut by 5 bases and J by 1 base, with 8 bases left in between. CDR1 is DFQATT and CDR2 is SNEGSKA in the germline V gene (reference sequence). This CDR3 is built from 12 residues. CDR3 DNA: TGCAGTGCTGGACCGATTAACTATGGCTACACCTTC. Residues: CSAGPINYGYTF.

The chain joins TRBV6-6 to TRBJ2-1, with 7 bases lining up with TRBD2. The CDR3 sequence is 15 residues long. V was pared by 2 bases and J by 0 bases, with 1 base of the junction left unmatched. Looked up from germline, CDR1 is MNHNY and CDR2 is SVGAGI (reference sequence). The CDR3 coding sequence is TGTGCCAGCAGTTACACGGGAGGCTCCTACAATGAGCAGTTCTTC. It translates to CASSYTGGSYNEQFF.

This clonotype was found many times. The J gene is TRBJ2-3, the V gene TRBV4-3, with 8 positions matching TRBD2. The V gene end was trimmed by 1 base and the J gene end by 2 bases; junction bases not matched to a gene: 5. CDR3 length equals 16 residues. Germline values: CDR1 LGHNA, CDR2 YSLEER. The DNA of the CDR3 is TGCGCCAGCAGCCAAGCAGGACTAGCAGTCACAGATACGCAGTATTTT. Amino acids: CASSQAGLAVTDTQYF.

This clonotype was detected a few times. The genes are TRBV10-3 and TRBJ2-7; 10 bases match TRBD1. V shed 10 bases and J 6 bases; nucleotides not matched to a gene: 12. The CDR3 has 14 amino acids. Germline CDR1 is ENHRY and CDR2 is SYGVKD. The CDR3 reads CATALGTGAFEQYF. The CDR3 DNA is TGTGCCACAGCCCTAGGGACAGGGGCTTTCGAGCAGTACTTC.